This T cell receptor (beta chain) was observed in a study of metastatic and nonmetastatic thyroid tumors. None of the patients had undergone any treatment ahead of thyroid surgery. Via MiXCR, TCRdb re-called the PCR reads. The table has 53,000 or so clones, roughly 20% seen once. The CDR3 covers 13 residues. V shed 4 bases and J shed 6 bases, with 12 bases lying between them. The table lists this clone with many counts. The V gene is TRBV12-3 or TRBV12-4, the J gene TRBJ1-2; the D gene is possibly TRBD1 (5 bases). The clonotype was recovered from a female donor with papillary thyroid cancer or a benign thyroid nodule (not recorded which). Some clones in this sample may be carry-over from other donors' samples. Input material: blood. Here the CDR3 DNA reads TGTGCCAGCAGTTCCAGCAGGGTCGATGGCTACACCTTC. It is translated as CASSSSRVDGYTF.